Listed below are T cell receptor beta chains from one sample, sequenced in a study of neoadjuvant nivolumab and ipilimumab in lung cancer. Sequencing used immunoSEQ multiplex PCR; TCRdb keeps in-frame clones, though not all of them. The top ten hold about 4% of the sample, which has more than 40,000 clones, approximately 90% seen once. The sequencing here drew on blood, taken before neoadjuvant nivolumab, alone or with ipilimumab. Every receptor here comes from an adult with non-small cell lung cancer. Some clones in this sample may be carry-over from other donors' samples. CDR3s include the opening cysteine and the closing phenylalanine or tryptophan. D genes are given only for firm matches. The listing skips clone size in some rows; elsewhere it reads once, few, many or a size class.

>TRBD2|NA|TRBV7-9|TRBJ2-2
CASSLTVTSVANTGELFF
TGTGCCAGCAGCTTAACGGTGACTAGCGTAGCGAACACCGGGGAGCTGTTTTTT
>TRBD1|once|TRBV5-8|TRBJ1-1
CASAGGTEAFF
TGTGCCAGCGCAGGGGGGACTGAAGCTTTCTTT
>NA|NA|TRBV5-8|TRBJ2-7
CASSLWPDGYEQYF
TGTGCCAGCAGCTTGTGGCCGGACGGCTACGAGCAGTACTTC
>NA|NA|TRBV5-6|TRBJ2-7
CASSSYRVFPPDEQYF
TGTGCCAGCAGCTCCTACAGGGTTTTTCCCCCAGACGAGCAGTACTTC
>NA|NA|TRBV7-9|TRBJ1-4
CACTYFATNEKLFF
TGTGCCTGTACCTATTTTGCAACTAATGAAAAACTGTTTTTT
>NA|once|TRBV25-1|TRBJ1-5
CASSTPDNANQPQHF
TGTGCCAGCAGTACTCCCGACAACGCCAATCAGCCCCAGCATTTT
>NA|NA|TRBV7-2|TRBJ2-2
CASSLRTTNTGELFF
TGTGCCAGCAGCTTGAGGACTACTAACACCGGGGAGCTGTTTTTT
>TRBD2|NA|TRBV29-1|TRBJ2-7
CSAEAGTSGDEQYF
TGCAGCGCCGAAGCCGGGACTAGCGGCGACGAGCAGTACTTC
>NA|NA|TRBV18|TRBJ2-6
CASSLDRISGANVLTF
TGTGCCAGCTCACTCGACAGGATCTCTGGGGCCAACGTCCTGACTTTC
>NA|NA|TRBV5-1|TRBJ2-4
CASSLGHLNIQYF
TGCGCCAGCAGCTTGGGACACCTAAACATTCAGTACTTC
>TRBD1|NA|TRBV29-1|TRBJ2-7
CSVEGQGAYEQYF
TGCAGCGTTGAGGGCCAGGGGGCCTACGAGCAGTACTTC
>TRBD2|NA|TRBV10-2|TRBJ2-3
CASSDGLAAQYF
TGCGCCAGCAGTGATGGCCTAGCGGCCCAGTATTTT
>TRBD2|NA|TRBV5-1|TRBJ2-7
CASTSLAGVSEQYF
TGCGCCAGCACCTCACTAGCGGGAGTATCCGAGCAGTACTTC
>TRBD1|NA|TRBV6-5|TRBJ1-1
CASSYDRARTEAFF
TGTGCCAGCAGTTACGACAGGGCGAGGACTGAAGCTTTCTTT
>TRBD2|once|TRBV4-3|TRBJ2-1
CASSQSAGGPPNEQFF
TGCGCCAGCAGCCAGTCAGCGGGAGGGCCCCCCAATGAGCAGTTCTTC
>TRBD1|NA|TRBV28|TRBJ1-2
CASTPGQGVKYGYTF
TGTGCCAGCACCCCGGGACAGGGTGTGAAATATGGCTACACCTTC
>NA|NA|TRBV6-6|TRBJ1-5
CASSQNGRESQTQHF
TGTGCCAGCAGCCAAAATGGCAGGGAAAGCCAGACCCAGCATTTT
>NA|NA|TRBV19|TRBJ2-7
CASRGSGRGHEQYF
TGTGCCAGTAGAGGCAGTGGCAGGGGCCACGAGCAGTACTTC
>TRBD1|NA|TRBV5-6|TRBJ1-1
CASSYRQGSAWGNTEAFF
TGTGCCAGCAGCTATAGACAGGGGAGCGCATGGGGGAACACTGAAGCTTTCTTT
>NA|NA|TRBV7-6|TRBJ2-7
CASSPRTNQDNYEQYF
TGTGCCAGCAGCCCTCGGACAAACCAAGACAATTACGAGCAGTACTTC
>NA|NA|TRBV5-4|TRBJ1-2
CASSPLPPLGDGYTF
TGTGCCAGCAGCCCGCTACCCCCGTTAGGGGACGGCTACACCTTC
>NA|NA|TRBV18|TRBJ2-2
CASSGGGTGELFF
TGTGCCAGCTCAGGAGGGGGCACCGGGGAGCTGTTTTTT
>TRBD2|NA|TRBV4-2|TRBJ2-3
CASSQDIGTSFYF
TGTGCCAGCAGCCAAGACATCGGGACTAGCTTTTATTTT
>NA|NA|TRBV7-3|TRBJ2-1
CASSSQGGDRYEQFF
TGTGCCAGCAGCTCGCAGGGCGGAGACAGGTATGAGCAGTTCTTC
>NA|NA|TRBV6-5|TRBJ2-3
CASSYSRAGVADTQYF
TGTGCCAGCAGTTACTCGAGGGCAGGGGTGGCAGATACGCAGTATTTT
>NA|NA|TRBV5-6|TRBJ2-7
CASSLGHGLGEQYF
TGTGCCAGCAGCTTGGGGCACGGGCTCGGGGAGCAGTACTTC
>TRBD1|once|TRBV6-6|TRBJ1-1
CASSYPQGARTEAFF
TGTGCCAGCAGTTACCCGCAGGGGGCGCGGACTGAAGCTTTCTTT
>NA|NA|TRBV20-1|TRBJ2-3
CSAPLADTQYF
TGCAGTGCCCCGCTGGCAGATACGCAGTATTTT
>TRBD2|NA|TRBV5-1|TRBJ2-7
CASSGKTSGYSYEQYF
TGCGCCAGCAGCGGAAAGACTAGCGGGTACTCCTACGAGCAGTACTTC
>TRBD1|NA|TRBV30|TRBJ1-1
CAWSTTGTGRFGEAFF
TGTGCCTGGAGTACAACCGGGACAGGGAGGTTCGGTGAAGCTTTCTTT
>TRBD1|NA|TRBV18|TRBJ2-7
CASSPGQGSYEQYF
TGTGCCAGCTCACCGGGACAGGGTTCGTACGAGCAGTACTTC
>NA|NA|TRBV7-9|TRBJ2-7
CASSLGGPYEQYF
TGTGCCAGCAGCTTAGGTGGCCCCTACGAGCAGTACTTC
>TRBD2|NA|TRBV18|TRBJ2-3
CASSPDKREVVDTQYF
TGTGCCAGCTCACCAGATAAGCGGGAGGTTGTAGATACGCAGTATTTT
>NA|once|TRBV11-2|TRBJ1-5
CASSLDGVVHQPQHF
TGTGCCAGCAGCTTAGATGGTGTCGTCCATCAGCCCCAGCATTTT
>NA|NA|TRBV5-1|TRBJ2-5
CASSLAGLETQYF
TGCGCCAGCAGCTTGGCGGGGTTGGAGACCCAGTACTTC
>TRBD1|NA|TRBV18|TRBJ2-3
CASSPAQGAADTQYF
TGTGCCAGCTCACCAGCACAGGGGGCCGCAGATACGCAGTATTTT
>NA|NA|TRBV7-2|TRBJ2-1
CASSLMRGISSYNEQFF
TGTGCCAGCAGCTTGATGAGGGGAATAAGCTCCTACAATGAGCAGTTCTTC
>TRBD2|NA|TRBV11-2|TRBJ2-3
CASSGGTSGKTDTQYF
TGTGCCAGCAGCGGTGGAACTAGCGGGAAAACAGATACGCAGTATTTT
>NA|NA|TRBV18|TRBJ1-3
CASSSRGASGNTIYF
TGTGCCAGCTCTTCACGCGGAGCCTCTGGAAACACCATATATTTT
>NA|NA|TRBV4-3|TRBJ1-5
CASSQALGDQPQHF
TGCGCCAGCAGCCAAGCGTTAGGAGATCAGCCCCAGCATTTT
>NA|NA|TRBV20-1|TRBJ2-1
CNVQQGNEQFF
TGCAACGTGCAGCAGGGGAATGAGCAGTTCTTC
>TRBD2|NA|TRBV19|TRBJ2-7
CASSMSGRYEQYF
TGTGCCAGTAGTATGAGCGGGAGATACGAGCAGTACTTC
>TRBD1|NA|TRBV10-3|TRBJ2-7
CAISDGAGTGYEQYF
TGTGCCATCAGTGATGGGGCGGGGACAGGCTACGAGCAGTACTTC
>NA|NA|TRBV11-2|TRBJ1-2
CASSLGGLLGGYTF
TGTGCCAGCAGCTTAGGTGGGCTCTTGGGTGGCTACACCTTC
>TRBD1|NA|TRBV18|TRBJ1-1
CASSPVPGGTEAFF
TGTGCCAGCTCACCAGTTCCAGGGGGCACTGAAGCTTTCTTT
>TRBD2|NA|TRBV19|TRBJ2-3
CASKPGLAADTQYF
TGTGCCAGTAAGCCGGGACTAGCAGCAGATACGCAGTATTTT
>TRBD1|NA|TRBV5-1|TRBJ1-1
CASSRRGPTEAFF
TGCGCCAGCAGTCGGAGGGGGCCCACTGAAGCTTTCTTT
>NA|NA|TRBV19|TRBJ2-3
CASSTSGGGDTQYF
TGTGCCAGTAGTACTAGCGGAGGGGGAGATACGCAGTATTTT
>NA|NA|TRBV9|TRBJ2-7
CASSQVGGAYEQYF
TGTGCCAGCAGCCAAGTAGGGGGAGCCTACGAGCAGTACTTC
>NA|NA|TRBV9|TRBJ1-1
CASSARPGPMNTEAFF
TGTGCCAGCAGCGCCCGACCGGGCCCCATGAACACTGAAGCTTTCTTT